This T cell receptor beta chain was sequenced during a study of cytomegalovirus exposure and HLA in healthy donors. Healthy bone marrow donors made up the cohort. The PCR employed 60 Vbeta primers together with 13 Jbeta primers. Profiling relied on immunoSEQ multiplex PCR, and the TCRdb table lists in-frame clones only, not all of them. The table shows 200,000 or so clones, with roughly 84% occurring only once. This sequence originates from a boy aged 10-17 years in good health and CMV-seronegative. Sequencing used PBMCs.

The CDR3 DNA sequence: TGTGCCAGCAGTGAATCCAGCAGGGTGGCAAATGAGCAGTTCTTC. Its protein product is CASSESSRVANEQFF. The chain employs TRBV25-1 and TRBJ2-1; D might be TRBD1 (5 bases). The germline gives CDR1 MGHDK, CDR2 SYGVNS. The CDR3 covers 15 residues. V dropped 1 base and J dropped 7 bases, with 14 bases sitting between them.